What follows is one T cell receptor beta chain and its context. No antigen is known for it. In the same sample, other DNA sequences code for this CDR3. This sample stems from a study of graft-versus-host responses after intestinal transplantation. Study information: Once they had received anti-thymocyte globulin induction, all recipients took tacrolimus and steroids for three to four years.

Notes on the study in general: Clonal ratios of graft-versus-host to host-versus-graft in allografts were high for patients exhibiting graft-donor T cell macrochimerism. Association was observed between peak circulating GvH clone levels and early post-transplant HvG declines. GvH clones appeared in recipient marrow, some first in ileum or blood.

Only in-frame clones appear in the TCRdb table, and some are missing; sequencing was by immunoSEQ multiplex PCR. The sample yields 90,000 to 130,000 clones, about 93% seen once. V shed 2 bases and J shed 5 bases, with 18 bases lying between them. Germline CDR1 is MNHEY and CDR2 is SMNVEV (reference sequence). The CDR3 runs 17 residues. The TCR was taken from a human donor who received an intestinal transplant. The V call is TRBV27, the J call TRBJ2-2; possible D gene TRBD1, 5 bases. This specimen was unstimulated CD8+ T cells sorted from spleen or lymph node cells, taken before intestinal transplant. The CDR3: CASSLGRVEQHTGELFF. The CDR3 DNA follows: TGTGCCAGCAGTTTAGGCAGGGTAGAACAACATACCGGGGAGCTGTTTTTT.